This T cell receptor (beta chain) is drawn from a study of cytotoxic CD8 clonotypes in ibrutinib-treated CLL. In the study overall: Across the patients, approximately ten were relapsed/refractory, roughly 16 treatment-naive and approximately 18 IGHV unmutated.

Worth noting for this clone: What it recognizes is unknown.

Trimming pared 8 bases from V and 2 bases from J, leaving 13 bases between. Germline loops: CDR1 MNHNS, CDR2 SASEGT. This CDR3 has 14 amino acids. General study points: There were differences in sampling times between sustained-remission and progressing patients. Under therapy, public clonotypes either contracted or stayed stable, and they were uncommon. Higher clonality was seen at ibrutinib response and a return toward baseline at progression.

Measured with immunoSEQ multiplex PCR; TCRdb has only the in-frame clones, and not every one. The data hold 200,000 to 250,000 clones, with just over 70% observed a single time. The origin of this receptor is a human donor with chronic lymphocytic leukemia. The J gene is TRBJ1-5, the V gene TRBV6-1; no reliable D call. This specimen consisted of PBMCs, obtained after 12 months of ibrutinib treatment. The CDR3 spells CASFLGRGNQPQHF. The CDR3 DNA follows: TGTGCCAGCTTTTTGGGCCGGGGCAATCAGCCCCAGCATTTT.